This TCR beta chain was observed in a study of CD8 T cells in Susac syndrome. Reverse transcription of roughly 0.5 to 1 ug RNA used random hexamers. Using its own MiXCR run on the immunoSEQ multiplex PCR reads, TCRdb lists one record per CDR3 protein. Of 250,000 or so distinct CDR3 sequences listed, around 95% were seen once; the top ten hold around 0.07%. A single count supports this clonotype. CDR3 length: 15 amino acids. V lost 5 bases, J lost 7 bases, and 11 bases stayed unmatched. Germline lookup yields CDR1 KGHSH and CDR2 LQKENI. The origin of this receptor is a human donor with multiple sclerosis. The sequencing sample was made of CD4+ T cells from PBMCs. The chain recombines TRBV18 with TRBJ1-5; 7 bases are a match to TRBD1. For the CDR3, the DNA is TGTGCCAGCTCATCTCGACAGGGCAAATACCAGCCCCAGCATTTT. Amino acids: CASSSRQGKYQPQHF.